The 30 T cell receptor beta chains reported below all come from one sample, sequenced in a study of early T cells in non-severe SARS-CoV-2 infection. TCRdb used MiXCR to reprocess the 5' RACE reads, holding one entry per CDR3 protein. The sample yields some 38,000 distinct CDR3 sequences, less than 7% seen once. Sample: whole blood, taken at baseline. The receptor source for this set is an adult who was a healthcare worker with PCR-confirmed SARS-CoV-2 infection or an uninfected control (not recorded which).

This clonotype qualifies as medium-sized. The CDR3 sequence: CASSLDRDDEKLFF. The CDR3 coding sequence is TGTGCCAGCAGCTTAGACAGGGATGATGAAAAACTGTTTTTT. The V gene is TRBV7-8, the J gene TRBJ1-4, with D perhaps TRBD1 (6 bases). The CDR3 runs 14 residues. Trimming removed 1 base from V and 6 bases from J, with 9 bases in between. Germline V CDR1 and CDR2: SGHVS, FQNEAQ. Drawing the rest from reference TRBV7-8 and TRBJ1-4, the complete variable domain is GAGVSQSPRYKVAKRGQDVALRCDPISGHVSLFWYQQALGQGPEFLTYFQNEAQLDKSGLPSDRFFAERPEGSVSTLKIQRTQQEDSAVYLCASSLDRDDEKLFFGSGTQLSVL.

Of note for this clonotype: A much larger clone lies a single base off, so this may be a read error. The rearrangement joins TRBV7-7 to TRBJ2-1, with a weak D call TRBD2 (6 bases). Germline assignment: CDR1 SSHAT and CDR2 FNYEAQ (reference sequence). The CDR3 sequence is 13 residues long. The CDR3 DNA sequence: TGTCCTAGCAGCCGGGGGATGTACAATGAGCAGTTCTTC. Amino acid sequence: CPSSRGMYNEQFF.

This clonotype showed up many times. The chain uses TRBV10-2 and TRBJ1-5, with 8 bases aligning to TRBD1. After removal of 2 bases from V and 7 bases from J, the junction contained 7 bases not matched to a gene. Germline V gene sequence: CDR1 WSHSY, CDR2 SAAADI. This CDR3 is built from 15 residues. CDR3 protein: CASSEAGGARQPQHF. The CDR3 DNA sequence: TGCGCCAGCAGTGAGGCAGGGGGCGCGAGACAGCCCCAGCATTTT.

This clonotype was counted many times. The chain has TRBV12-3 or TRBV12-4 and TRBJ1-1; perhaps TRBD1 as D (5 bases). V lost 6 bases to trimming and J lost 5 bases, with 19 bases between them. CDR3 length: 15 amino acids. Here the CDR3 reads CASSLSSQGGTEAFF. Here the CDR3 DNA reads TGTGCCAGCAGCCTCTCGAGCCAGGGAGGAACTGAAGCTTTCTTT.

This chain joins TRBV6-5 and TRBJ1-4; no clear D. The CDR3 is made up of 13 amino acids. The V gene's germline CDR1 is MNHEY and CDR2 SVGAGI. V was cut by 0 bases and J by 5 bases, with 4 bases left in between. CDR3 amino acids: CASSYSRNEKLFF. The CDR3 DNA reads as TGTGCCAGCAGTTACTCCAGAAATGAAAAACTGTTTTTT.

At least ten counts were recorded for this clonotype. The CDR3 loop is CAWTPLGQGTSYEQYF. The CDR3 coding sequence is TGTGCCTGGACCCCCCTGGGACAGGGGACTTCCTACGAGCAGTACTTC. The chain has TRBV30 and TRBJ2-7; TRBD1 aligns across 10 bases. The J segment lost 1 base and the V segment lost 4 bases, leaving 10 bases of the junction unmatched. Per the germline V gene, CDR1 is GTSNPN and CDR2 is SVGIG (reference sequence). The CDR3 is 16 residues long.

Ten or more counts support this clonotype. The rearrangement uses TRBV29-1 and TRBJ2-7; 7 bases are a match to TRBD1. The junction had 7 bases not matched to a gene; V was cut back by 8 bases and J by 3 bases. Germline CDR1 SQVTM, CDR2 ANQGSEA. The CDR3 covers 12 residues. Here the CDR3 reads CSTRDSNYEQYF. As DNA, the CDR3 is TGCAGCACCCGGGACAGTAACTACGAGCAGTACTTC.

The sample holds many counts of this clonotype. J is TRBJ1-2 and V is TRBV7-9; tentative D call: TRBD1 (6 bases). The CDR3 is 18 residues long. Germline CDR1 and CDR2: SEHNR and FQNEAQ (reference sequence). V gave up 5 bases and J gave up 3 bases, with 25 bases separating them. CDR3 sequence reads: CASSTRTDRDTRYYGYTF. CDR3 coding DNA: TGTGCCAGCAGCACAAGAACCGACCGGGACACCAGATACTATGGCTACACCTTC.

This clonotype occurred many times. The J gene is TRBJ2-5, the V gene TRBV5-1; 7 nucleotides line up with TRBD1. J was trimmed by 5 bases and V by 0 bases; bases with no gene match: 7. The CDR3 has 15 residues. Germline CDR1 is SGHRS and CDR2 is YFSETQ. The chain's CDR3 is CASSLEQGIWETQYF. In DNA form, the CDR3 reads TGCGCCAGCAGCTTGGAACAGGGGATTTGGGAGACCCAGTACTTC.

This clonotype was seen more than once but under ten times. This chain joins TRBV29-1 and TRBJ1-2; D uncertain. Germline V lookup: CDR1 SQVTM, CDR2 ANQGSEA. V lost 1 base to trimming and J lost 6 bases, with 9 bases between them. The CDR3 is made up of 12 amino acids. CDR3 in amino acids: CSVEAPPHGYTF. CDR3 in DNA: TGCAGCGTTGAAGCGCCCCCTCATGGCTACACCTTC.

About this clonotype: A much larger clone sits a single nucleotide away, making a read error possible. It is likely a read error, because the conserved phenylalanine at the end of the CDR3 is missing. V usage is TRBV27 and J usage is TRBJ1-2; D is uncertain. The V end lost 3 bases, the J end lost 4 bases, and 9 bases lay between the germline ends. CDR1 and CDR2 from the germline V gene are MNHEY and SMNVEV (reference sequence). The CDR3 is 13 residues long. The CDR3 DNA sequence: TGTGCCAGCAGTTTGCGGGAGTCCTATGGCTACACCATC. This encodes CASSLRESYGYTI.

This clonotype was observed at least ten times. The genes are TRBV7-2 and TRBJ1-1, with a tentative D call TRBD1 (6 bases). The CDR3 contains 15 residues. Trimming took 2 bases from V and 1 from J, leaving 11 bases between them. CDR1 and CDR2 (germline): SGHTA, FQGNSA. In DNA, the CDR3 is TGTGCCAGCAGCTTATTGGGGGCCGAGAACACTGAAGCTTTCTTT. It encodes CASSLLGAENTEAFF. Based on the CDR3 plus reference TRBV7-2 and TRBJ1-1, the full variable domain is GAGVSQSPSNKVTEKGKDVELRCDPISGHTALYWYRQSLGQGLEFLIYFQGNSAPDKSGLPSDRFSAERTGGSVSTLTIQRTQQEDSAVYLCASSLLGAENTEAFFGQGTRLTVV.

This clonotype was counted ten times or more. The chain links TRBV29-1 to TRBJ1-1; no reliable D call. The CDR3 consists of 10 residues. Germline-derived CDR1 and CDR2 are SQVTM and ANQGSEA. Trimming cost V 7 bases and J 6 bases, with 9 bases left between them. In DNA, the CDR3 is TGCAGCGGCGATAACGCTGAAGCTTTCTTT. It yields the protein CSGDNAEAFF. Based on the CDR3 plus reference TRBV29-1 and TRBJ1-1, the full variable domain is SAVISQKPSRDICQRGTSLTIQCQVDSQVTMMFWYRQQPGQSLTLIATANQGSEATYESGFVIDKFPISRPNLTFSTLTVSNMSPEDSSIYLCSGDNAEAFFGQGTRLTVV.

The chain joins TRBV12-3 or TRBV12-4 to TRBJ2-1; D unclear. V was clipped by 5 bases and J by 9 bases, with 23 bases between them. The CDR3 is 16 amino acids. In DNA form, the CDR3 reads TGTGCCAGCAGTGAAATACCCAAAACGCTAGGAACTGAGCAGTTCTTC. Protein product: CASSEIPKTLGTEQFF.

This clonotype turned up a few times. The V and J genes are TRBV9 and TRBJ2-5; D might be TRBD2 (5 bases). The V and J ends lost 4 bases and 3 bases respectively, with 10 bases between them. This CDR3 comprises 13 residues. CDR1 is SGDLS, CDR2 YYNGEE, per germline. The CDR3 loop is CASSFGLKETQYF. CDR3 DNA sequence: TGTGCCAGCAGCTTTGGACTTAAAGAGACCCAGTACTTC.

J is TRBJ2-3 and V is TRBV24-1; 11 bases match TRBD1. Per germline, CDR1 KGHDR and CDR2 SFDVKD. J was trimmed by 3 bases and V by 5 bases; bases with no gene match: 6. This CDR3 comprises 16 residues. The CDR3 DNA is TGTGCCACCAGTGGAGGACAGGGGGCCGGGACAGATACGCAGTATTTT. Translated: CATSGGQGAGTDTQYF.

This clonotype was found many times. The rearrangement links TRBV20-1 to TRBJ2-1; 7 nucleotides align to TRBD2. After removal of 3 bases from V and 2 bases from J, the junction contained 7 bases not matched to a gene. Germline CDR1 reads DFQATT; CDR2 reads SNEGSKA (reference sequence). This CDR3 is built from 15 residues. The CDR3 loop is CSASSGGGAYNEQFF. Here the CDR3 DNA reads TGCAGTGCTAGCTCCGGTGGGGGGGCCTACAATGAGCAGTTCTTC.

This clonotype came up many times. Written as DNA, the CDR3 is TGCAGCGTTGAAGGGGGTAGGGCTGGGAGCCAAGAGACCCAGTACTTC. Amino acids: CSVEGGRAGSQETQYF. The chain combines TRBV29-1 with TRBJ2-5; D is possibly TRBD2 (5 bases). Germline V gene lookup returns CDR1 SQVTM and CDR2 ANQGSEA. V shed 1 base and J shed 1 base, with 16 bases lying between them. The CDR3 has 16 amino acids. Full variable domain (rest looked up from reference TRBV29-1 and TRBJ2-5): SAVISQKPSRDICQRGTSLTIQCQVDSQVTMMFWYRQQPGQSLTLIATANQGSEATYESGFVIDKFPISRPNLTFSTLTVSNMSPEDSSIYLCSVEGGRAGSQETQYFGPGTRLLVL.

This clonotype has ten or more counts. The chain links TRBV7-3 to TRBJ2-1, with D perhaps given as TRBD1 or TRBD2 (5 bases each). Looked up from germline, CDR1 is SGHTA and CDR2 is FQGTGA. The CDR3 consists of 15 residues. Trimming cost V 0 bases and J 7 bases, with 13 bases left between them. The CDR3 spells CASSLTGEGPNEQFF. The CDR3 nucleotides read TGTGCCAGCAGCTTAACGGGGGAAGGACCAAATGAGCAGTTCTTC.

In its sample, this clonotype was seen many times. This chain joins TRBV6-2 or TRBV6-3 and TRBJ2-2; TRBD2 might be the D (5 bases). CDR3 length: 16 amino acids. In germline, CDR1 is MNHEY, CDR2 SVGEGT. Trimming removed 0 bases at V and 13 bases at J, with 21 bases between. CDR3 loop: CASSYSSRVEGKGLFF. As DNA, the CDR3 is TGTGCCAGCAGTTACTCGAGCCGCGTAGAGGGAAAGGGGCTGTTTTTT.

This clonotype has ten or more counts. The chain carries TRBV6-1 and TRBJ2-1; no clear D. CDR1 and CDR2 (germline): MNHNS, SASEGT. The CDR3 contains 12 residues. V was cut by 5 bases and J by 9 bases, with 11 bases left in between. The CDR3 nucleotides read TGTGCCAGCAGTTTTACTTGGATTGAGCAGTTCTTC. Amino acids: CASSFTWIEQFF.

This clonotype came up many times. CDR3 sequence (DNA): TGTGCCAGCAGCCATGCCACCTCCGGGACAGGGGGCTCAAATACGCAGTATTTT. It yields the protein CASSHATSGTGGSNTQYF. This chain links TRBV3-1 with TRBJ2-3; the match to TRBD1 covers 12 bases. This CDR3 has 18 residues. Germline V gene sequence: CDR1 LGHDT, CDR2 YNNKEL (reference sequence). Unmatched junction bases numbered 14, after V lost 3 bases and J lost 7 bases.

This clonotype was detected ten times or more. V usage is TRBV9 and J usage is TRBJ1-2; TRBD1 is a possible D gene (5 bases). CDR3 length: 17 residues. The V end lost 4 bases, the J end lost 2 bases, and 21 bases lay between the germline ends. CDR1 SGDLS and CDR2 YYNGEE come from the germline V gene. The CDR3 bases are TGTGCCAGCAGCCCAAAAATCCCTGGAGGGACCAACTATGGCTACACCTTC. Its translation: CASSPKIPGGTNYGYTF.

This clonotype was observed a handful of times. This chain links TRBV20-1 with TRBJ2-7, with TRBD2 identical over 12 bases. With V trimmed by 0 bases and J by 0 bases, 6 bases remained unmatched. CDR3 length: 17 amino acids. Germline V lookup: CDR1 DFQATT, CDR2 SNEGSKA (reference sequence). The CDR3 nucleotides are TGCAGTGCTAGAGATCTGAAGGGACTAGCGGGCTCCTACGAGCAGTACTTC. Amino acids: CSARDLKGLAGSYEQYF.

This clonotype was found a few times. V usage is TRBV4-1 and J usage is TRBJ1-2, with D maybe TRBD1 (5 bases). V gave up 4 bases and J gave up 2 bases, with 14 bases separating them. Germline CDR1 and CDR2: MGHRA and YSYEKL. This CDR3 contains 15 residues. This CDR3 is CASSRSQGGNYGYTF. The DNA for the CDR3 is TGCGCCAGCAGCCGGAGTCAGGGCGGAAACTATGGCTACACCTTC.

This clonotype appeared many times. The chain is built from TRBV29-1 and TRBJ1-1, with D maybe TRBD1 (6 bases). V shed 8 bases and J shed 2 bases, with 12 bases lying between them. CDR3 length: 12 amino acids. The germline V gene has CDR1 SQVTM and CDR2 ANQGSEA. CDR3 sequence: CSSRTANTEAFF. DNA for the CDR3: TGCAGCTCAAGGACAGCTAACACTGAAGCTTTCTTT. Combining the CDR3 with reference TRBV29-1 and TRBJ1-1 gives the whole variable domain SAVISQKPSRDICQRGTSLTIQCQVDSQVTMMFWYRQQPGQSLTLIATANQGSEATYESGFVIDKFPISRPNLTFSTLTVSNMSPEDSSIYLCSSRTANTEAFFGQGTRLTVV.

This clonotype was picked up many times. The chain combines TRBV7-9 with TRBJ2-3, with 12 bases that match TRBD2. CDR3 length: 16 residues. Germline lookup yields CDR1 SEHNR and CDR2 FQNEAQ (reference sequence). V dropped 6 bases and J dropped 9; count of bases not matched to a gene: 13. In DNA form, the CDR3 reads TGTGCCAGCAGGCGGACTAGCGGGGCCCCTATGGGGACGCAGTATTTT. Encoded protein: CASRRTSGAPMGTQYF.

This clonotype showed up many times. This rearrangement joins TRBV11-2 to TRBJ1-1; D is uncertain. Germline V gives CDR1 SGHAT, CDR2 FQNNGV. The length of the CDR3 is 12 residues. The germline V and J ends were trimmed by 1 base and 7 bases, with 7 bases remaining between them. The DNA of the CDR3 is TGTGCCAGCAGCTTAGGAGGGTATGAAGCTTTCTTT. It is translated as CASSLGGYEAFF.

This clonotype appeared many times. J is TRBJ2-2 and V is TRBV11-2; D possibly corresponds to TRBD1 (6 bases). The CDR3 has 14 amino acids. Trimming stripped 6 bases from V and 5 bases from J, with 13 bases between. Germline V gene sequence: CDR1 SGHAT, CDR2 FQNNGV. For the CDR3, the DNA is TGTGCCAGCAGTTGGGACATCCTAACCGGGGAGCTGTTTTTT. This encodes CASSWDILTGELFF.

This clonotype was picked up many times. The chain joins TRBV4-3 to TRBJ2-3; 12 bases match TRBD2. Germline V gene lookup returns CDR1 LGHNA and CDR2 YSLEER. V lost 0 bases, J lost 2 bases, and 6 bases stayed unmatched. This CDR3 has 18 amino acids. The CDR3 protein is CASSQDRGLAGITDTQYF. The CDR3 coding sequence is TGCGCCAGCAGCCAAGATCGGGGACTAGCGGGCATCACAGATACGCAGTATTTT.